These T cell receptor beta chains were read from a single sample in a study. TCRdb re-called the 5' RACE reads with MiXCR, one entry per CDR3 protein. The data show 8,500 to 9,500 distinct CDR3 sequences, with more than 50% seen just once and 6.2% held by the top ten. Sequenced sample: tumor-infiltrating memory CD4+ T cells sorted from the breast tumor. The receptor set was obtained from a female donor with breast cancer. Each CDR3 is given with its conserved first and last residue. A D gene is named only where the DNA matches it firmly. Size is stated for part of the rows, as once, few or many counts, or as a class when the clone is expanded.

>TRBD2|TRBJ2-1|17|TRBV7-6|NA
TGTGCCAGCAGCCGGGGGGTCCGCGGGGGGGCCCACAATGAGCAGTTCTTC
CASSRGVRGGAHNEQFF
>TRBD1|TRBJ2-4|16|TRBV20-1|NA
TGCAGTGCTTCCGAGACAGGGGGTTGGTCGGGGAACATTCAGTACTTC
CSASETGGWSGNIQYF
>TRBD1|TRBJ1-1|14|TRBV12-3/TRBV12-4|few
TGTGCCAGCAGTTGGGGGACAGGGAACACTGAAGCTTTCTTT
CASSWGTGNTEAFF
>TRBD1|TRBJ1-2|14|TRBV12-3/TRBV12-4|NA
TGTGCCAGCAGTCCGACAGGGGACGTTTCTGGCCACACCTTC
CASSPTGDVSGHTF
>TRBD1|TRBJ1-2|17|TRBV5-1|NA
TGCGCCAGCAGCACCGGGACAGGGGGCGTCCCTTCGGATGGCTACACCTTC
CASSTGTGGVPSDGYTF
>NA|TRBJ2-7|12|TRBV20-1|few
TGCAGTGTTTCCGTTAACTCCTACGAGCAGTACTTC
CSVSVNSYEQYF
>NA|TRBJ2-7|14|TRBV7-2|NA
TGTGCCAGCAGCTTAGCCGCGTCCTCCTACGAGCAGTACTTC
CASSLAASSYEQYF
>TRBD2|TRBJ2-1|17|TRBV4-2|NA
TGTGCCAGCAGCCAAACTAGCGGGTCGAGCTCCTACAATGAGCAGTTCTTC
CASSQTSGSSSYNEQFF
>NA|TRBJ1-1|14|TRBV3-1|NA
TGTGCCAGCAGCCCCACGAGGGCAGGGCTTGAAGCTTTCTTT
CASSPTRAGLEAFF
>TRBD1|TRBJ2-5|13|TRBV20-1|NA
TGCAGTGCTGGACAGGGGCGGGAGGAGACCCAGTACTTC
CSAGQGREETQYF
>NA|TRBJ1-1|14|TRBV7-2|NA
TGTACCAGCGGCTTCGAAGGTGGTCACACTGAAGCTTTCTTT
CTSGFEGGHTEAFF
>NA|TRBJ2-7|12|TRBV12-3/TRBV12-4|few
TGTGCCAGCAGTTTGAATTACCGGGAGCAGTACTTC
CASSLNYREQYF
>TRBD1|TRBJ1-3|14|TRBV6-5|NA
TGTGCCAGCAGACCGGGACAGCACATAAACACCATATATTTT
CASRPGQHINTIYF
>NA|TRBJ2-1|12|TRBV2|few
TGTGCCAGCAGTTCCTCTCTTGAGGAACAGTTCTTC
CASSSSLEEQFF
>NA|TRBJ2-1|15|TRBV5-1|NA
TGCGCCAGCAGCTTACCCCTCAGCTCCTACAATGAGCAGTTCTTC
CASSLPLSSYNEQFF
>TRBD1|TRBJ1-3|17|TRBV28|few
TGTGCCAGCAGTGCGCCGGCGACAGGGCCGTATGGAAACACCATATATTTT
CASSAPATGPYGNTIYF
>TRBD1|TRBJ2-7|15|TRBV4-3|once
TGCGCCAGCAGCCAAGTACAGGGGGCTTACTACGAGCAGTACTTC
CASSQVQGAYYEQYF
>TRBD1|TRBJ1-1|11|TRBV20-1|few
TGCAGTGCCCACACAGGGGCCCAGGCTTTCTTT
CSAHTGAQAFF
>TRBD1|TRBJ1-1|15|TRBV5-6|NA
TGTGCCAGCAGCTTGTTCGGGACAGGGTCCACTGAAGCTTTCTTT
CASSLFGTGSTEAFF
>NA|TRBJ2-7|15|TRBV7-3|few
TGTGCCAGCAGCGCTAGGGGAGGCGACTTCTACGAGCAGTACTTC
CASSARGGDFYEQYF
>NA|TRBJ1-1|14|TRBV6-4|NA
TGTGCCAGCAGTGAAGATGATGGGGAAACTGAAGCTTTCTTT
CASSEDDGETEAFF
>TRBD2|TRBJ2-1|14|TRBV10-3|medium-sized
TGTGCCATCAGTGGTAGCGGGCCGCGCAATGAGCAGTTCTTC
CAISGSGPRNEQFF
>NA|TRBJ1-5|14|TRBV5-5|NA
TGTGCCAGCAGCTTGGGGGGGGCCGATCAGCCCCAGCATTTT
CASSLGGADQPQHF
>NA|TRBJ1-5|16|TRBV7-9|NA
TGTGCCAGCAGCTCACAGATCGGGGTGAGCAATCAGCCCCAGCATTTT
CASSSQIGVSNQPQHF
>TRBD2|TRBJ2-1|12|TRBV5-6|NA
TGTGCCAGCAGCTCCCAGCGGGAGCGCGTGTTCTTC
CASSSQRERVFF
>TRBD1|TRBJ1-4|13|TRBV6-2/TRBV6-3|NA
TGTGCCAGCAACGACAGGGCAGATGAAAAACTGTTTTTT
CASNDRADEKLFF
>TRBD1|TRBJ2-1|14|TRBV28|NA
TGTGCCACGACCCGACAGGGGTACTACAATGAGCAGTTCTTC
CATTRQGYYNEQFF
>NA|TRBJ2-5|13|TRBV5-1|large
TGCGCCAGCAGTTCTGATCGAGTCGAGACCCAGTACTTC
CASSSDRVETQYF
>TRBD1|TRBJ2-7|14|TRBV28|NA
TGTGCCAGCAGTGCCCTACAGGGGACCTACGAGCAGTACTTC
CASSALQGTYEQYF
>TRBD2|TRBJ2-1|15|TRBV9|few
TGTGCCAGCAGCTCTGGTGGACTAGCGGGGAATGAGCAGTTCTTC
CASSSGGLAGNEQFF
>NA|TRBJ1-1|11|TRBV12-3/TRBV12-4|medium-sized
TGTGCCAGCAGTTTAACACAGGAAGCTTTCTTT
CASSLTQEAFF
>NA|TRBJ1-5|15|TRBV4-1|few
TGCGCCAGCAGCCAAGATGGGGGTCGTAATCAGCCCCAGCATTTT
CASSQDGGRNQPQHF
>NA|TRBJ1-6|16|TRBV7-2|NA
TGTGCCAGCAGCTTATCCTATACAGGGCTCGGTTCACCCCTCCACTTT
CASSLSYTGLGSPLHF
>TRBD1|TRBJ1-6|16|TRBV5-1|NA
TGCGCCAGCAGCTTGTCGGGACAGGGGGGTAATTCACCCCTCCACTTT
CASSLSGQGGNSPLHF
>TRBD2|TRBJ2-1|15|TRBV7-9|NA
TGTGCCAGCAGCTGGACTAGCGGGGCGTACAATGAGCAGTTCTTC
CASSWTSGAYNEQFF
>TRBD1|TRBJ1-6|13|TRBV28|NA
TGTGCCAGCTGGGACAGGGGGCATTCACCCCTCCACTTT
CASWDRGHSPLHF